The subject of this entry is one T cell receptor beta chain. In this sample, this clone turned up once. Its specific antigen is unknown. The input lacks base qualities; no much larger clone sits a single base away. Libraries were built with the immunoSEQ multiplex PCR assay. RNA was extracted from all samples and reverse transcribed into cDNA as template for TCR sequencing. SuperScript III was used for first-strand cDNA synthesis, primed with a 2:1 mix of oligo-dT and random hexamers. A synthetic immune receptor repertoire was used to measure amplification bias, and any remaining bias was corrected computationally. In the authors' own workflow: Raw reads were preprocessed for error removal, and CDR3 was defined according to IMGT conventions as running from the conserved cysteine to phenylalanine. Clonality was calculated as 1 minus Shannon entropy normalized by log2 of the number of productive unique TCRs. Whether each scalp clone was CD4 or CD8 was inferred by checking scalp TCRbeta sequences against the CD4 and CD8 repertoires from sorted blood. TCRdb retrieved this table from immuneACCESS and kept in-frame rearrangements only. Not all clones are present; in checked studies, unresolved V genes account for under half, and no reason is known for the remainder. That table supplies the V and J calls and clone size; D and trimming were determined from the DNA. Counted in this sample were approximately 30,000 clones; about three fifths of them appeared once. Clones ranked in the top ten supply roughly 18% of the sample.

Peripheral blood and lesional scalp punch biopsies were obtained from patients with alopecia areata. PBMCs were isolated by density centrifugation and stained for CD3, CD4 and CD8, and CD4+ and CD8+ T cells were sorted on a FACSAria. The untreated alopecia areata patients were recruited through a multicenter biomarker study. In several patients from the biomarker study, blood CD8+ T cells were sorted further into NKG2D-low and NKG2D-high fractions. CDR3 length: 16 amino acids, cysteine to phenylalanine. Of all the DNA, just the CDR3 is kept, 48 bases in frame from base 1. The V end loses 1 base and the J end loses 3 bases, and a stretch of 16 bases separates them. CDR1 and CDR2, looked up from the germline V gene (reference sequence), are LNHDA and SQIVND. This specimen belongs to a study of CD8+ T cells in alopecia areata listed by TCRdb under 2018. At the level of the whole study: In both human patients and the C3H/HeJ mouse model, the study applied high-throughput TCRbeta sequencing to look at T cell clonal expansion in alopecia areata. On the human side, TCRbeta sequencing was run on scalp tissue and on sorted CD4+ and CD8+ peripheral blood T cells from healthy controls and from alopecia areata patients with either patchy or totalis/universalis disease. Scalp clonality was compared across normal scalp (n=4), patchy alopecia areata scalp (n=8), and alopecia totalis/universalis scalp (n=8). RNA was obtained with the PAXgene miRNA kit for fixed scalp, the miRNeasy kit for PBMCs, and the RNeasy kit for mouse skin. Amplification of TCRbeta CDR3 regions was done by immunoSEQ multiplex PCR using 35 Vbeta forward primers and 13 Jbeta reverse primers.

What the research found in general, with its limitations: Compared with mice, TCR sequences shared between patients were less clear, possibly partly because of HLA diversity across the patient population. Higher clonality and more expanded CD8+ clones were observed in lesional scalp than in normal scalp, particularly in alopecia totalis/universalis, a finding suggestive of antigenic drive. Resident alphabeta T cells in normal human skin are also sequenced, complicating scalp TCR repertoire analysis, unlike mouse skin dominated by gammadelta T cells.

The sequencing sample was made of NKG2D-high CD8+ T cells sorted from blood. The intended sense of this specimen's cell subset or site label: sorted CD8+ NKG2D-high blood T cells. The receptor was derived from a human donor with alopecia areata. This sequence uses TRBV19 and TRBJ2-7; there is no confident call for the D gene. CDR3 protein: CASSIVAGDRNYEQYF. The DNA sequence is TGTGCCAGTAGTATAGTGGCAGGAGACCGAAACTACGAGCAGTACTTC.